This TCR beta chain was profiled in a study of graft-versus-host responses after intestinal transplantation (dated by TCRdb to the early 2020s). Context from the whole study: Multivisceral, liver-intestinal, or isolated intestinal transplants were received by the recipients. Alloreactive clones were identified by sequencing pre-transplant mixed lymphocyte reaction products and comparing these products with unstimulated pre-transplant donor and recipient T cells. Samples from a few later patients were sequenced in-house on an Illumina MiSeq with MiXCR processing rather than by the commercial service. A cohort of 24 intestinal transplant recipients, including one retransplant, was enrolled, and a few patients lacking pretransplant specimens were excluded. Graft-versus-host and host-versus-graft alloreactive T cell clones were tracked in the graft, circulation and bone marrow after intestinal transplantation using bulk TCR-beta CDR3 sequencing. Every recipient was given anti-thymocyte globulin induction, followed by about 3 years of maintenance tacrolimus and steroids. Donor T cell macrochimerism was defined as a peak of at least 4% donor T cells among recipient peripheral blood mononuclear cells. Overall results and qualifications from the work: The relatively low number and heterogeneity of intestinal transplant patients limited the conclusions. GvH clones were detected in recipient bone marrow, and some appeared earlier in ileal mucosa or blood, consistent with an intestinal mucosal origin. Patients with donor T cell macrochimerism had high GvH to HvG T cell clonal ratios in their allografts. Early after transplant, declines in HvG clones were associated with peak levels of circulating GvH clones.

Of note for this clone: Its binding antigen is unknown. Base-call qualities are not available, and no considerably larger clone is one nucleotide away.

In light of the paper, this sample's time point label describes: cells obtained before transplantation from donor or recipient. CD3+CD4+ and CD3+CD8+ populations were FACS-sorted from unstimulated pre-transplant donor and recipient cells taken from spleen or lymph nodes. Library preparation was by the immunoSEQ multiplex PCR assay. For most patients, genomic DNA was isolated using the Qiagen DNeasy Blood and Tissue Kit and was shipped frozen to Adaptive Biotechnologies for TCR sequencing. For most patients, genomic DNA was subjected to high-throughput TCR-beta CDR3 sequencing by Adaptive Biotechnologies. In the authors' own workflow: TCR sequencing data were retrieved from Adaptive's ImmunoSEQ software for 18 patients, whereas a few other patients were processed with MiXCR and VDJtools. To correct CD4 versus CD8 sorting errors, any sequence found in both subsets at a frequency ratio below 5:1 was removed. CDR3 nucleotide sequences shared between donor and recipient were removed because their origin could not be assigned. Alloreactive clones required at least 2-fold expansion over unstimulated cells and minimum CFSE-low frequency of 0.002% (template counts) or 0.001% (read counts). A clone was considered mappable if detected in the sequenced pre-transplant spleen, lymph node, or MLR CFSE-low populations of the donor or recipient. The cumulative frequency of alloreactive clones was calculated as a percentage of all sequences, weighted by copy number. The immuneACCESS repertoire file appears here via TCRdb, limited to in-frame rearrangements. These files lack a portion of the clones; in checked studies, under half of the deficit traces to unresolved V genes, and the cause of the others is not known. V and J calls plus clone size are reproduced from that table; the DNA served to infer D and trimming. This sample comprises over 65,000 clones, approximately 90% of them detected only once. The top ten clones comprise 7.6% of the sample.

The V and J ends are trimmed by 2 bases and 0 bases, leaving 11 bases between them. Including the terminal cysteine and phenylalanine, the CDR3 comprises 16 residues. Just CDR3 DNA is preserved here, 48 bases in frame from base 1. Reading the germline V gene gives CDR1 MGHRA and CDR2 YSYEKL. The chain links TRBV4-1 with TRBJ2-4, with a weak D call of TRBD1 (5 bases match). Here the sequenced sample was unstimulated CD8+ T cells sorted from spleen or lymph node cells, taken before transplant. This TCR was recovered from a human donor who was the organ donor for an intestinal transplant. The CDR3: CASSQSGALAKNIQYF. The DNA sequence reads TGCGCCAGCAGCCAAAGTGGGGCCTTAGCCAAAAACATTCAGTACTTC.